Listed here are 26 T cell receptor beta chains from one sample, sequenced in a study of T-cell reconstitution after alpha-beta-depleted transplantation in children. Preparation of the TCRbeta library was carried out with unique molecular identifiers. Via MiXCR, TCRdb re-called the PCR reads, giving one row per CDR3 protein. The table includes 450,000 to 600,000 distinct CDR3 sequences, 10% to 13% detected once. Material: PBMCs, obtained before TCRalphabeta/CD19-depleted stem cell transplant. Receptors originate from a child aged 2 to 10 with inherited bone marrow failure, due to receive a stem cell transplant.

The chain joins TRBV7-8 to TRBJ2-1, with a weak D call TRBD2 (6 bases). CDR1 and CDR2 from the germline V gene are SGHVS and FQNEAQ. The CDR3 is 16 amino acids. V dropped 1 base and J dropped 0 bases, with 10 bases sitting between them. The CDR3 coding sequence is TGTGCCAGCAGCTTAGAGATTAGCGGCTCCTACAATGAGCAGTTCTTC. Its protein is CASSLEISGSYNEQFF.

This clonotype was recorded at least ten times. This sequence joins TRBV5-1 and TRBJ2-7; 14 bases are shared with TRBD2. This CDR3 has 17 residues. Germline V gene sequence: CDR1 SGHRS, CDR2 YFSETQ. V gave up 4 bases and J gave up 3 bases; unmatched junction bases: 9. CDR3 nucleotides: TGCGCCAGCAGCGCAAGCTTTGGGACTAGCGGGAGCTACGAGCAGTACTTC. It translates to CASSASFGTSGSYEQYF. Variable domain in full (rest from reference TRBV5-1 and TRBJ2-7): KAGVTQTPRYLIKTRGQQVTLSCSPISGHRSVSWYQQTPGQGLQFLFEYFSETQRNKGNFPGRFSGRQFSNSRSEMNVSTLELGDSALYLCASSASFGTSGSYEQYFGPGTRLTVT.

Ten or more counts support this clonotype. The V call is TRBV7-8, the J call TRBJ2-1; D not certain. Deletions cut 5 bases from V and 6 bases from J, with 11 bases between. Germline V gene lookup returns CDR1 SGHVS and CDR2 FQNEAQ. This CDR3 contains 13 residues. CDR3 residues: CASSPLLGNEQFF. In DNA, the CDR3 is TGTGCCAGCAGCCCACTACTGGGCAATGAGCAGTTCTTC. Based on the CDR3 plus reference TRBV7-8 and TRBJ2-1, the full variable domain is GAGVSQSPRYKVAKRGQDVALRCDPISGHVSLFWYQQALGQGPEFLTYFQNEAQLDKSGLPSDRFFAERPEGSVSTLKIQRTQQEDSAVYLCASSPLLGNEQFFGPGTRLTVL.

This clonotype showed up many times. The J gene is TRBJ1-1, the V gene TRBV6-2 or TRBV6-3, with no clear D. Between the trimmed V and J ends, which lost 0 bases and 4 bases, there was a span of 9 bases. The CDR3 has 14 amino acids. CDR1 is MNHEY and CDR2 is SVGEGT in the germline V gene. Here the CDR3 DNA reads TGTGCCAGCAGTTACTCGGGCGGACTCACTGAAGCTTTCTTT. This sequence encodes CASSYSGGLTEAFF.

The chain employs TRBV11-2 and TRBJ2-1, with 10 bases that match TRBD2. CDR1 SGHAT and CDR2 FQNNGV come from the germline V gene. CDR3 length: 13 residues. V trimming: 4 bases; J trimming: 10 bases; junction bases outside the gene matches: 4. CDR3 in amino acids: CASSSSGSGEQFF. The CDR3 DNA follows: TGTGCCAGCAGCTCTAGCGGGAGTGGAGAGCAGTTCTTC.

In regard to this clonotype: A read error may explain this, as a much larger clone is one base away. The chain has TRBV3-1 and TRBJ2-5, with 7 bases that match TRBD1. Germline CDR1 LGHDT, CDR2 YNNKEL (reference sequence). J lost 2 bases, V lost 0 bases, and 6 bases had no gene match. The length of the CDR3 is 16 residues. Here the CDR3 reads CASSQETYRGQETQYF. The CDR3 DNA follows: TGTGCCAGCAGCCAAGAGACGTACAGGGGTCAAGAGACCCAGTACTTC.

This clonotype was picked up a small number of times. This chain links TRBV20-1 with TRBJ1-1, with D possibly TRBD1 on 5 matching bases. The CDR3 runs 14 residues. The ends were cut back, 3 bases at V and 3 bases at J, with 14 bases in the middle. CDR1 DFQATT and CDR2 SNEGSKA come from the germline V gene (reference sequence). The CDR3 loop is CSARVRDGHTEAFF. In nucleotides, the CDR3 is TGCAGTGCTAGGGTGCGGGACGGTCACACTGAAGCTTTCTTT.

The rearrangement joins TRBV7-2 to TRBJ2-7, with D perhaps TRBD2 (5 bases). With 9 bases removed from V and 0 bases from J, the gap between germline ends came to 15 bases. This CDR3 has 14 residues. CDR1 is SGHTA, CDR2 FQGNSA, per germline. CDR3: CARSEHRDSYEQYF. The CDR3, as DNA: TGTGCCAGGAGCGAACACCGGGACTCCTACGAGCAGTACTTC.

Concerning this clonotype itself: A much larger clonotype is one base distant, so this may be a read error. This chain connects TRBV20-1 to TRBJ2-6, with D possibly being TRBD1 (5 bases). The CDR3 is 14 residues long. Germline loops: CDR1 DFQATT, CDR2 SNEGSKA (reference sequence). The CDR3: CSARGDSGANILTF. In nucleotides, the CDR3 is TGCAGTGCTAGGGGCGACTCTGGGGCCAACATCCTGACTTTC.

This clonotype was seen repeatedly, ten times or more. The chain couples TRBV20-1 to TRBJ1-5, with D possibly being TRBD1 (6 bases). This CDR3 spans 11 amino acids. The V gene's germline CDR1 is DFQATT and CDR2 SNEGSKA (reference sequence). With 5 bases removed from V and 11 bases from J, the gap between germline ends came to 13 bases. This chain's CDR3 is CSADTGSTQHF. The CDR3, as DNA: TGCAGTGCTGACACAGGGAGTACCCAGCATTTT.

This clonotype was counted only a few times. The chain employs TRBV5-4 and TRBJ1-6, with D uncertain. Germline V lookup: CDR1 SGHNT, CDR2 YYREEE (reference sequence). The V end was cut by 0 bases, the J end by 9 bases, with 10 bases between. The length of the CDR3 is 14 residues. For the CDR3, the DNA is TGTGCCAGCAGCTTGGCCCGGGAAGGTTCACCCCTCCACTTT. Protein product: CASSLAREGSPLHF.

This clonotype came up many times. The chain links TRBV4-3 to TRBJ2-1, with D possibly TRBD2 on 7 matching bases. Per the germline V gene, CDR1 is LGHNA and CDR2 is YSLEER. This CDR3 has 16 residues. The V end lost 0 bases, the J end lost 7 bases, and 16 bases lay between the germline ends. The CDR3 bases are TGCGCCAGCAGCCAAGATAGGGAGGGGGGCCCGAATGAGCAGTTCTTC. Translated: CASSQDREGGPNEQFF.

This clonotype was seen ten or more times. The genes are TRBV5-6 and TRBJ2-5; 9 bases agree with TRBD2. The CDR3 length is 16 residues. CDR1 and CDR2 (germline): SGHDT, YYEEEE. The junction had 9 bases not matched to a gene; V was cut back by 5 bases and J by 1 base. The CDR3 is CASRFGQREVQETQYF. The CDR3 nucleotides are TGTGCCAGCAGGTTTGGGCAGCGGGAGGTCCAAGAGACCCAGTACTTC.

This clonotype occurred many times. V usage is TRBV7-9 and J usage is TRBJ2-1; D tentatively reads TRBD1 or TRBD2 (5 bases each). Trimming removed 6 bases from V and 8 bases from J, with 11 bases in between. This CDR3 is built from 12 residues. Germline CDR1 and CDR2: SEHNR and FQNEAQ (reference sequence). The chain's CDR3 is CASSGGIHEQFF. The DNA for the CDR3 is TGTGCCAGCAGTGGGGGTATACATGAGCAGTTCTTC.

This clonotype showed up many times. This chain joins TRBV30 and TRBJ2-7, with D perhaps TRBD2 (6 bases). Germline V gives CDR1 GTSNPN, CDR2 SVGIG (reference sequence). V gave up 7 bases and J gave up 2 bases, with 18 bases separating them. The CDR3 is made up of 14 amino acids. CDR3: CAYYGGKTPYEQYF. CDR3 sequence (DNA): TGTGCCTACTACGGGGGAAAAACTCCCTACGAGCAGTACTTC.

Only a few counts were recorded for this clonotype. The chain uses TRBV6-5 and TRBJ1-1, with D hard to call. V was trimmed by 1 base and J by 3 bases, leaving 6 bases between them. The CDR3 runs 13 residues. Germline V lookup: CDR1 MNHEY, CDR2 SVGAGI. The CDR3 DNA reads as TGTGCCAGCAGTTACTTTCTCGACACTGAAGCTTTCTTT. This translates into CASSYFLDTEAFF.

This clonotype was recorded many times. This rearrangement joins TRBV5-1 to TRBJ2-3; no firm D call. This CDR3 is 14 amino acids long. Trimming shortened V by 0 bases and J by 2 bases, and 7 bases separated the two germline ends. Looked up from germline, CDR1 is SGHRS and CDR2 is YFSETQ. The CDR3 DNA reads as TGCGCCAGCAGCTTGGGCAGGTTCACAGATACGCAGTATTTT. Its translation: CASSLGRFTDTQYF.

Ten or more counts support this clonotype. The V call is TRBV5-1, the J call TRBJ2-3, with no clear D. V lost 1 base, J lost 4 bases, and 13 bases lay in between. Germline assignment: CDR1 SGHRS and CDR2 YFSETQ. The CDR3 spans 15 residues. CDR3 sequence (DNA): TGCGCCAGCAGCTTGCCGCTAGAGTACCCAGATACGCAGTATTTT. This gives the protein CASSLPLEYPDTQYF.

This clonotype was counted at least ten times. V and J are TRBV24-1 and TRBJ2-2; 7 bases are a match to TRBD1. V lost 9 bases to trimming and J lost 5 bases; unmatched junction nucleotides: 8. The CDR3 extends over 14 amino acids. CDR1 KGHDR and CDR2 SFDVKD come from the germline V gene. The CDR3 region is CATHDRVRTGELFF. CDR3 DNA sequence: TGTGCCACCCATGACAGGGTGAGGACCGGGGAGCTGTTTTTT.

The J gene is TRBJ2-1, the V gene TRBV6-2 or TRBV6-3; D is perhaps TRBD1 (5 bases). Germline V gives CDR1 MNHEY, CDR2 SVGEGT. With 6 bases removed from V and 2 bases from J, the gap between germline ends came to 20 bases. CDR3 length: 17 amino acids. DNA of the CDR3: TGTGCCAGCAGATGGGCCTCGTTGGACATCCCCTACAATGAGCAGTTCTTC. This translates into CASRWASLDIPYNEQFF.

This chain links TRBV25-1 with TRBJ1-2; a possible D gene is TRBD1 (5 bases). The CDR3 is 12 residues long. Germline assignment: CDR1 MGHDK and CDR2 SYGVNS. With 6 bases removed from V and 9 bases from J, the gap between germline ends came to 14 bases. CDR3 in amino acids: CASSPKRGSYTF. CDR3 coding DNA: TGTGCCAGCAGCCCGAAGAGGGGCAGCTACACCTTC.

This clonotype showed up many times. The chain carries TRBV20-1 and TRBJ1-6; unclear D gene. Looked up from germline, CDR1 is DFQATT and CDR2 is SNEGSKA (reference sequence). Trimming cost V 7 bases and J 6 bases, with 13 bases left between them. The CDR3 has 13 residues. CDR3 bases: TGCAGTGGTAAAAGTGGATTTAATTCACCCCTCCACTTT. Encoded protein: CSGKSGFNSPLHF.

Ten or more counts support this clonotype. The rearrangement joins TRBV27 to TRBJ1-2; D is unresolved. The CDR3 covers 13 residues. The V gene's germline CDR1 is MNHEY and CDR2 SMNVEV (reference sequence). V lost 7 bases and J 1 base, leaving 10 bases between the germline ends. The CDR3 here is CASTKDGNYGYTF. In nucleotides, the CDR3 is TGTGCCAGCACCAAGGACGGTAACTATGGCTACACCTTC.

This clonotype was detected ten times or more. The V gene is TRBV29-1, the J gene TRBJ2-7, with 8 bases lining up with TRBD2. Unmatched junction bases numbered 9, after V lost 4 bases and J lost 4 bases. In germline, CDR1 is SQVTM, CDR2 ANQGSEA. This CDR3 has 14 residues. CDR3 sequence: CSVGSGRVGYEQYF. CDR3 bases: TGCAGCGTTGGGAGCGGGAGAGTGGGATACGAGCAGTACTTC.

The chain has TRBV20-1 and TRBJ2-5; the D is unclear. Trimming cost V 0 bases and J 1 base, with 3 bases left between them. CDR1 and CDR2 (germline): DFQATT, SNEGSKA (reference sequence). This CDR3 is 12 amino acids long. CDR3 nucleotide sequence: TGCAGTGCTAGAGACCCCCAAGAGACCCAGTACTTC. Translating it yields CSARDPQETQYF.

This clonotype was seen repeatedly, ten times or more. The V call is TRBV15, the J call TRBJ2-1; perhaps TRBD2 as D (6 bases). Germline V gives CDR1 LNHNV, CDR2 YYDKDF (reference sequence). CDR3 size: 15 residues. The V gene lost 0 bases and the J gene lost 7 bases, with 13 bases spanning the gap. The CDR3 DNA sequence: TGTGCCACCAGCAGAGATAACGGAGGGAGTAATGAGCAGTTCTTC. Protein product: CATSRDNGGSNEQFF.